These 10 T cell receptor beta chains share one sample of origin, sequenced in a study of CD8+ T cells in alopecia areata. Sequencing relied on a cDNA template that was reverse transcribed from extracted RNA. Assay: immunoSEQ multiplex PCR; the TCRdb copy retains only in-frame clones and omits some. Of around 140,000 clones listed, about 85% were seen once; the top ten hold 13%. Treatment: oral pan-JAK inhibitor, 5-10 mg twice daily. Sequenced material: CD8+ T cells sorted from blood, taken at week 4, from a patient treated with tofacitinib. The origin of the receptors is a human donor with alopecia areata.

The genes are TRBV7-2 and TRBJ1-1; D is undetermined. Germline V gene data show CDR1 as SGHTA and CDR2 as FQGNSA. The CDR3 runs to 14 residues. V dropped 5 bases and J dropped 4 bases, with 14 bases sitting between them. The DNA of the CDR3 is TGTGCCAGCAGCCCTCCAGGCGTCGGCACTGAAGCTTTCTTT. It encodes CASSPPGVGTEAFF.

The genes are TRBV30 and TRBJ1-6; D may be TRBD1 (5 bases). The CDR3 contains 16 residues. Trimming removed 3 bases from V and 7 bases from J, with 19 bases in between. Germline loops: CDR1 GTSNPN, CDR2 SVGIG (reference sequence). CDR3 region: CAWSAALGRLNSPLHF. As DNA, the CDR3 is TGTGCCTGGAGCGCAGCCCTGGGACGGCTAAATTCACCCCTCCACTTT.

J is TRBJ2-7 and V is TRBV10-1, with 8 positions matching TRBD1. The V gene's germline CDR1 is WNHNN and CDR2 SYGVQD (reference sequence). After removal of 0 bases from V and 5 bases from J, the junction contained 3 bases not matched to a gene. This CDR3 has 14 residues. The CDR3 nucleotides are TGCGCCAGCAGTGAGTCCGGGACAGGTCACGAGCAGTACTTC. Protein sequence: CASSESGTGHEQYF.

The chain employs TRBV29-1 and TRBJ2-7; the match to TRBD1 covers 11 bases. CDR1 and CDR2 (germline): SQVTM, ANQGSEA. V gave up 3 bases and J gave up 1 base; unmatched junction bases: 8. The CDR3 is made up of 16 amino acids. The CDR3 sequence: CSVEFVGTGGSYEQYF. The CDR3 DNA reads TGCAGCGTTGAGTTTGTAGGGACAGGGGGATCCTACGAGCAGTACTTC.

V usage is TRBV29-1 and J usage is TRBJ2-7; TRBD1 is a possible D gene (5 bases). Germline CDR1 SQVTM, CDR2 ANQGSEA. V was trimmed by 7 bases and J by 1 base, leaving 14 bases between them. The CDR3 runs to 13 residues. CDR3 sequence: CSAQDDSSYEQYF. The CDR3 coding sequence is TGCAGCGCCCAAGACGACAGTTCCTACGAGCAGTACTTC.

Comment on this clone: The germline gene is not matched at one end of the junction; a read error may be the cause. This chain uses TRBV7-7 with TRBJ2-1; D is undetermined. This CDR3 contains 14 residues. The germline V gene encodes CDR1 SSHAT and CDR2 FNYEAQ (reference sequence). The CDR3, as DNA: TGTGCTAGCAGCCCCGCCGCCGGGTACAATGAGCAGTTCTTC. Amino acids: CASSPAAGYNEQFF.

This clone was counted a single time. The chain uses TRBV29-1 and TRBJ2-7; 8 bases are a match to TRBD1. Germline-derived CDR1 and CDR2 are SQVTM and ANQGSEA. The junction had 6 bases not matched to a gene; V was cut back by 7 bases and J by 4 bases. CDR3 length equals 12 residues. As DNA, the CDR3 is TGCAGCGGACAGGGGATAGGGTACGAGCAGTACTTC. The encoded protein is CSGQGIGYEQYF.

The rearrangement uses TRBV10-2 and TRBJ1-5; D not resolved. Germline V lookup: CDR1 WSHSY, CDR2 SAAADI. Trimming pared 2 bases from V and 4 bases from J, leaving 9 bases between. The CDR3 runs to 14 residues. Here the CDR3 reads CASSERALNQPQHF. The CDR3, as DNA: TGCGCCAGCAGTGAGAGGGCCCTGAATCAGCCCCAGCATTTT.

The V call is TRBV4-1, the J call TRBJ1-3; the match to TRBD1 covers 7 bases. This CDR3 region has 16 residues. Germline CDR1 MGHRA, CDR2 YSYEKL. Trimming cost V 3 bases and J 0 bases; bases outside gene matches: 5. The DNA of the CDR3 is TGCGCCAGCAGCCATTCCGGACAGGCCTCTGGAAACACCATATATTTT. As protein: CASSHSGQASGNTIYF.

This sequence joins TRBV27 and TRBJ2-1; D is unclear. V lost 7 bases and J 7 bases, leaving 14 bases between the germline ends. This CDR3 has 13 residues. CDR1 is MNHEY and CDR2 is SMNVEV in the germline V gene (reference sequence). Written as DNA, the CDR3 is TGTGCCAGCACCCCGCGGCCCAGTAATGAGCAGTTCTTC. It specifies CASTPRPSNEQFF.